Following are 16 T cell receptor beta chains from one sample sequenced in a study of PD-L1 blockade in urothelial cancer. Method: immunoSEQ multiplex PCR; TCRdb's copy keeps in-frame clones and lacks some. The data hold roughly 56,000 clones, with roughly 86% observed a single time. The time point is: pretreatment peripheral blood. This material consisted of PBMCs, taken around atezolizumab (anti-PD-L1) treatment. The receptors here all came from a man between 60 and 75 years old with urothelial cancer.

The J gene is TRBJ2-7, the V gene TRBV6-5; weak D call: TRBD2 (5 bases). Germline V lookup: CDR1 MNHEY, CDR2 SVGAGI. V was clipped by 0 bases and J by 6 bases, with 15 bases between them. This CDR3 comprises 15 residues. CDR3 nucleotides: TGTGCCAGCAGTTACTCTAGGGAGATCGGCGGCGAGCAGTACTTC. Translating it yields CASSYSREIGGEQYF.

The CDR3 here is CASSLISGGPQYF. The CDR3 region has the DNA TGCGCCAGCAGCTTGATATCGGGGGGCCCTCAGTACTTC. The chain joins TRBV5-1 to TRBJ2-5; a possible D gene is TRBD2 (7 bases). CDR3 length equals 13 residues. Germline-derived CDR1 and CDR2 are SGHRS and YFSETQ. V was trimmed by 1 base and J by 11 bases, leaving 15 bases between them. Full variable domain (rest looked up from reference TRBV5-1 and TRBJ2-5): KAGVTQTPRYLIKTRGQQVTLSCSPISGHRSVSWYQQTPGQGLQFLFEYFSETQRNKGNFPGRFSGRQFSNSRSEMNVSTLELGDSALYLCASSLISGGPQYFGPGTRLLVL.

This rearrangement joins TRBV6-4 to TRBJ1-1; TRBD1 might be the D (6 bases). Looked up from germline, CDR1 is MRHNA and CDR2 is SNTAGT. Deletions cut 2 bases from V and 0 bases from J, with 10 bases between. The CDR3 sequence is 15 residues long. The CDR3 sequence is CASSDTGSMNTEAFF. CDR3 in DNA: TGTGCCAGCAGTGACACAGGGTCCATGAACACTGAAGCTTTCTTT.

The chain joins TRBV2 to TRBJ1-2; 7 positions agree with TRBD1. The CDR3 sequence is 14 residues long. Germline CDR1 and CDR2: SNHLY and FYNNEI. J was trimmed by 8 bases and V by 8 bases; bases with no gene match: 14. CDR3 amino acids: CASLPGQQVLGYTF. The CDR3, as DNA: TGTGCCAGCTTGCCGGGACAGCAAGTTCTGGGCTACACCTTC.

The CDR3 nucleotides are TGTGCCAGCAGCTTAGCTTCCGCCCAGGGTCTATACGAGCAGTACTTC. Encoded protein: CASSLASAQGLYEQYF. The chain has TRBV11-2 and TRBJ2-7, with TRBD1 as a possible D gene (5 bases). CDR1 is SGHAT, CDR2 FQNNGV, per germline. Trimming stripped 1 base from V and 4 bases from J, with 17 bases between. This CDR3 comprises 16 residues.

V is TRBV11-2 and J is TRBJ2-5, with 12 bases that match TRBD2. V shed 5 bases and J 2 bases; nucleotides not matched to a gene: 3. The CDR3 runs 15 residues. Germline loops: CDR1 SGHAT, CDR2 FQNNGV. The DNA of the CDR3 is TGTGCCAGCAGCCATGGACTAGCGGGGCAAGAGACCCAGTACTTC. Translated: CASSHGLAGQETQYF.

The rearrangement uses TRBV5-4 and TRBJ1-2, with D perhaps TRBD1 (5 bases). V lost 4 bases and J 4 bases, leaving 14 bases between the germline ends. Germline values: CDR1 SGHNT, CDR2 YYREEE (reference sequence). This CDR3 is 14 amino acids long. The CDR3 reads CASSPSWGGYGYTF. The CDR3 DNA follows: TGTGCCAGCAGCCCCAGCTGGGGGGGCTATGGCTACACCTTC.

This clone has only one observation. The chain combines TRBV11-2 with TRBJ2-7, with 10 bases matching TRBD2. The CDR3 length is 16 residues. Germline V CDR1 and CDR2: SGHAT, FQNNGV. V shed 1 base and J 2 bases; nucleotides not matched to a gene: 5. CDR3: CASSLGGLAEAYEQYF. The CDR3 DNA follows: TGTGCCAGCAGCTTAGGCGGACTAGCGGAAGCCTACGAGCAGTACTTC.

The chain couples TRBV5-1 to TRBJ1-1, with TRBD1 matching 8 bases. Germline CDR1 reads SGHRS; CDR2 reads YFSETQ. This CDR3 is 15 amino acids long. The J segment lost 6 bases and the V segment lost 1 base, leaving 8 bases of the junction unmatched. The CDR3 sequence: CASSLQTRGLSEAFF. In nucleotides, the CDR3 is TGCGCCAGCAGCTTGCAGACCAGGGGGCTTTCTGAAGCTTTCTTT.

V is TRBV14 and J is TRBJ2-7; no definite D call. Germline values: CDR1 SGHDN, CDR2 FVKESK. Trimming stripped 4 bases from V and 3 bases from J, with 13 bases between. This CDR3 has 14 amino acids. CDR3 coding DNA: TGTGCCAGCAGCCCGATTTACCAGGTCTACGAGCAGTACTTC. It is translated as CASSPIYQVYEQYF.

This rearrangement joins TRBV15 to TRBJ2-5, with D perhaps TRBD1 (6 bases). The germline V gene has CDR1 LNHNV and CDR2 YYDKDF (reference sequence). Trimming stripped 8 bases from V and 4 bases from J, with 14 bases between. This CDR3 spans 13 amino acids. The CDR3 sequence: CATSFGRGETQYF. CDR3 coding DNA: TGTGCCACCTCCTTCGGCAGGGGAGAGACCCAGTACTTC.

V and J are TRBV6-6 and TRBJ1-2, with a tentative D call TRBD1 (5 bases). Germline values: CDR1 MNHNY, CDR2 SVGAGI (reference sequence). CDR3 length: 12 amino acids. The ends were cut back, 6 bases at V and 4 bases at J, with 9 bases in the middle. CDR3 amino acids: CASSQDSYGYTF. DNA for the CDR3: TGTGCCAGCAGCCAAGACAGCTATGGCTACACCTTC.

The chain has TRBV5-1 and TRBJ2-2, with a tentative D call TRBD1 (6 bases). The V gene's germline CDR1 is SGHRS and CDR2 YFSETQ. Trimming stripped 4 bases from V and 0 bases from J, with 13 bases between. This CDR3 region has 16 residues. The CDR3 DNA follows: TGCGCCAGCAGCCGATTGACAGGACCGAACACCGGGGAGCTGTTTTTT. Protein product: CASSRLTGPNTGELFF. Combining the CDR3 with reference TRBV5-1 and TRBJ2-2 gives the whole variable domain KAGVTQTPRYLIKTRGQQVTLSCSPISGHRSVSWYQQTPGQGLQFLFEYFSETQRNKGNFPGRFSGRQFSNSRSEMNVSTLELGDSALYLCASSRLTGPNTGELFFGEGSRLTVL.

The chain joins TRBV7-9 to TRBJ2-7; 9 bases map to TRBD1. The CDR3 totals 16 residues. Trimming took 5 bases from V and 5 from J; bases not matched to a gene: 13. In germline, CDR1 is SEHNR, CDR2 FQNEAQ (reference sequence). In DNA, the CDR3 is TGTGCCAGCAGCCCCGCGCGACAGGGGGAATACGACGAGCAGTACTTC. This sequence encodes CASSPARQGEYDEQYF. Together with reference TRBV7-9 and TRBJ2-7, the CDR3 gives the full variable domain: DTGVSQNPRHKITKRGQNVTFRCDPISEHNRLYWYRQTLGQGPEFLTYFQNEAQLEKSRLLSDRFSAERPKGSFSTLEIQRTEQGDSAMYLCASSPARQGEYDEQYFGPGTRLTVT.

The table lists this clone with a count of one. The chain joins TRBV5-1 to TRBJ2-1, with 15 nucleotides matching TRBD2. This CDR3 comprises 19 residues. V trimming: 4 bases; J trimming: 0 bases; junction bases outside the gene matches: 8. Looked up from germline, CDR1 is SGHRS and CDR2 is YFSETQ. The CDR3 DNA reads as TGCGCCAGCAGCACAGGGACTAGCGGGAGGACTAGCTCCTACAATGAGCAGTTCTTC. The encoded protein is CASSTGTSGRTSSYNEQFF.

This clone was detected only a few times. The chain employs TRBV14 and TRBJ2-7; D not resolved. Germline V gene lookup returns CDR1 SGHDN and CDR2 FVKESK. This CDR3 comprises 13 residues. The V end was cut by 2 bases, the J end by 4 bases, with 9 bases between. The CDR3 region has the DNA TGTGCCAGCAGCCAATTTCTCTATTACGAGCAGTACTTC. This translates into CASSQFLYYEQYF.